The present TCR beta chain was sequenced within a study of T cells in women clearing cervical HPV infection. Study at large: Controls gave blood once infection was undetectable; cases at lesion identification.

Some clones are missing from TCRdb's copy, which holds only in-frame ones; the method was immunoSEQ multiplex PCR. In total, the table holds about 34,000 clones. This CDR3 has 14 residues. CDR1 is DFQATT and CDR2 is SNEGSKA in the germline V gene (reference sequence). Note on this clone: The missing CDR3 end, 3 residues past where the read stops, is filled in from the germline J gene.

The chain uses TRBV20-1 and TRBJ2-2; 8 bases are shared with TRBD2. The clonotype was recovered from a woman between 18 and 69 years old with a cervical HPV16 infection that either progressed to CIN3+ or cleared (not recorded which). Sequencing was performed on blood buffy coat. CDR3 protein: CSASGGARGEKLFF. The covered CDR3 bases are TGCAGTGCTAGCGGGGGGGCTCGGGGTGAAAAG.